Listed here are 8 T cell receptor beta chains from one sample, sequenced in a study of CD8 T cells in Susac syndrome. Random-hexamer reverse transcription was applied to roughly 0.45 to 1 ug RNA. TCRdb re-called the immunoSEQ multiplex PCR reads through MiXCR, storing one row per CDR3 protein. In the table there are 100,000 to 150,000 distinct CDR3 sequences, 90% to 95% of which are singletons. Sequencing was performed on CD8+ T cells from PBMCs. The source is a human donor with Susac syndrome.

The gene calls are TRBV30 and TRBJ2-7; a possible D gene is TRBD2 (5 bases). Germline V gene lookup returns CDR1 GTSNPN and CDR2 SVGIG (reference sequence). The CDR3 covers 14 residues. Trimming cost V 3 bases and J 2 bases, with 14 bases left between them. The CDR3 protein is CAWRDPGLTYEQYF. CDR3 bases: TGTGCCTGGAGGGATCCGGGGTTAACCTACGAGCAGTACTTC. The full variable domain, its missing parts supplied by reference TRBV30 and TRBJ2-7, is SQTIHQWPATLVQPVGSPLSLECTVEGTSNPNLYWYRQAAGRGLQLLFYSVGIGQISSEVPQNLSASRPQDRQFILSSKKLLLSDSGFYLCAWRDPGLTYEQYFGPGTRLTVT.

This chain connects TRBV3-1 to TRBJ2-2, with 7 nucleotides matching TRBD1. J lost 6 bases, V lost 5 bases, and 3 bases had no gene match. This CDR3 is 13 amino acids long. The germline gives CDR1 LGHDT, CDR2 YNNKEL (reference sequence). The CDR3: CASSTTGAGELFF. CDR3 DNA sequence: TGTGCCAGCAGCACCACAGGGGCCGGGGAGCTGTTTTTT.

The chain uses TRBV9 and TRBJ1-1; 11 bases map to TRBD1. The CDR3 sequence is 14 residues long. The ends lost 2 bases at V and 8 bases at J; junction bases unmatched: 5. Looked up from germline, CDR1 is SGDLS and CDR2 is YYNGEE. CDR3 residues: CASSVLRDRGEAFF. Here the CDR3 DNA reads TGTGCCAGCAGCGTCCTCCGGGACAGGGGGGAAGCTTTCTTT.

The genes are TRBV19 and TRBJ2-1; a possible D gene is TRBD2 (6 bases). Trimming removed 7 bases from V and 5 bases from J, with 15 bases in between. Germline V gene data show CDR1 as LNHDA and CDR2 as SQIVND (reference sequence). CDR3 length: 14 residues. CDR3 loop: CASNPVGGDNEQFF. The CDR3 DNA reads TGTGCCAGTAACCCGGTCGGGGGTGACAATGAGCAGTTCTTC.

The chain couples TRBV6-2 or TRBV6-3 to TRBJ2-5, with D possibly called TRBD1 or TRBD2 (5 bases each). Trimming left V 7 bases short and J 2 bases short, with 11 bases between. CDR1 MNHEY and CDR2 SVGEGT come from the germline V gene. The CDR3 contains 13 residues. The CDR3 DNA is TGTGCCAGCACTGAGGGGCTTCAAGAGACCCAGTACTTC. It encodes CASTEGLQETQYF.

The V and J genes are TRBV29-1 and TRBJ2-3; the D gene is possibly TRBD2 (6 bases). CDR3 length: 15 residues. Trimming left V 0 bases short and J 2 bases short, with 12 bases between. Germline CDR1 and CDR2: SQVTM and ANQGSEA. CDR3 sequence (DNA): TGCAGCGTTGAAGATCCCGGAGGGGCCACAGATACGCAGTATTTT. Amino acids: CSVEDPGGATDTQYF.

The chain uses TRBV7-9 and TRBJ2-5; TRBD1 matches 8 bases. The CDR3 runs to 15 residues. Germline V lookup: CDR1 SEHNR, CDR2 FQNEAQ (reference sequence). V lost 5 bases to trimming and J lost 2 bases; unmatched junction nucleotides: 7. CDR3 in DNA: TGTGCCAGCAGCCGATCTGGACAGGGACAAGAGACCCAGTACTTC. The encoded protein is CASSRSGQGQETQYF.

V is TRBV9 and J is TRBJ2-1; D is ambiguous. In germline, CDR1 is SGDLS, CDR2 YYNGEE. The V end lost 3 bases, the J end lost 0 bases, and 16 bases lay between the germline ends. The CDR3 consists of 17 residues. CDR3 loop: CASSAAGSGASYNEQFF. The CDR3 DNA reads TGTGCCAGCAGCGCCGCCGGATCAGGCGCCTCCTACAATGAGCAGTTCTTC.